This record concerns one TCR beta chain sequence. Its target antigen remains unknown. No base-level quality is on record; no much larger clone is a single base apart. This record belongs to a study of response to subunit inactivated influenza vaccine (dated by TCRdb to the late 2010s). Regarding the research as a whole: The study used deep quantitative T cell receptor repertoire profiling to track responses to a trivalent subunit inactivated influenza vaccine.

The study at large found these results: The authors proposed that each seasonal influenza vaccination may bring in only a limited number of new T cells.

Compared with germline, V lacks 6 bases and J lacks 7 bases; bases without a gene match: 6. The CDR3 numbers 14 residues from cysteine through phenylalanine. Just the 42-base CDR3 DNA is kept, in frame starting at base 1. The germline V gene sets CDR1 to MGHRA and CDR2 to YSYEKL. The library relied on RT-PCR. Sequencer: Illumina HiSeq 2500. The public reads were reanalyzed by TCRdb: fastp trimming at Q25, MiXCR alignment, in-frame beta chains only. Identical CDR3 proteins give one entry, which carries the most common genes and DNA. The sample data list 150,000 to 200,000 distinct CDR3 sequences, and about 11% of these were observed just once. In total, the top ten clones hold 35% to 40% of the sample.

This chain joins TRBV4-1 to TRBJ2-2, with 9 bases matching TRBD2. This specimen consisted of CD8+ T cells sorted from PBMCs, obtained roughly 24 months after vaccination. This TCR derives from a man between 50 and 75 years old who received an inactivated influenza vaccine. Donor details come from another sample of the same person, matched by shared clones. The DNA sequence is as follows: TGCGCCAGCAGTTTCGCGGGGGGGAACGGGGAGCTGTTTTTT. Its protein is CASSFAGGNGELFF.